Listed here are 25 T cell receptor beta chains from one sample, sequenced in a study of metastatic and nonmetastatic thyroid tumors. With MiXCR, TCRdb reprocessed the PCR reads. Among about 89,000 clones listed, about 12% were seen once. Thyroid surgery was performed in patients who had received no treatment beforehand. Sequencing was done on a sample of tumor tissue. The origin of the receptors is a female donor with papillary thyroid cancer or a benign thyroid nodule (not recorded which). Some clones in this sample may be carry-over from other donors' samples.

This clone was observed at least ten times. The chain combines TRBV28 with TRBJ2-1, with a weak D call TRBD1 (6 bases). This CDR3 region has 15 residues. V was cut by 5 bases and J by 6 bases, with 17 bases left in between. Germline V lookup: CDR1 MDHEN, CDR2 SYDVKM. The CDR3 here is CASSPSQLQGNEQFF. CDR3 DNA: TGTGCCAGCAGTCCCAGTCAGTTACAGGGCAATGAGCAGTTCTTC.

This clone was seen repeatedly, ten times or more. The chain recombines TRBV3-1 with TRBJ2-5; D unresolved. CDR1 is LGHDT, CDR2 YNNKEL, per germline (reference sequence). CDR3 length: 14 amino acids. V lost 2 bases, J lost 5 bases, and 12 bases lay in between. The CDR3 DNA reads TGTGCCAGCAGCCAATTTTCCTTGGGGGAGACCCAGTACTTC. It is translated as CASSQFSLGETQYF.

This clone showed up many times. The chain carries TRBV20-1 and TRBJ2-1; TRBD2 is a possible D gene (5 bases). The germline V gene has CDR1 DFQATT and CDR2 SNEGSKA (reference sequence). The CDR3 is made up of 15 amino acids. The ends were cut back, 3 bases at V and 5 bases at J, with 17 bases in the middle. The CDR3, as DNA: TGCAGTGCTAGCGATCCGTCACTAGTAAACAATGAGCAGTTCTTC. Encoded protein: CSASDPSLVNNEQFF.

This clone was counted many times. Different DNA sequences within this sample yield the same CDR3. The chain uses TRBV10-1 and TRBJ2-1; TRBD2 agrees at 9 bases. CDR1 and CDR2 from the germline V gene are WNHNN and SYGVQD (reference sequence). The CDR3 sequence is 17 residues long. The junction had 11 bases not matched to a gene; V was cut back by 2 bases and J by 6 bases. The chain's CDR3 is CASSEPGGREGPNEQFF. CDR3 coding DNA: TGCGCCAGCAGTGAGCCGGGGGGGCGGGAGGGCCCCAATGAGCAGTTCTTC.

To note about this clone: A much larger clonotype is one base distant, so this may be a read error. This chain connects TRBV7-6 to TRBJ2-1, with D unresolved. The germline gives CDR1 SGHVS, CDR2 FNYEAQ. The CDR3 runs to 13 residues. V lost 5 bases and J 4 bases, leaving 9 bases between the germline ends. The CDR3 DNA reads TGTGCCAGCAGCCCCGGGTGTTACAATGAGCAGTTCTTC. Translating it yields CASSPGCYNEQFF.

This clone was seen repeatedly, ten times or more. V usage is TRBV5-1 and J usage is TRBJ2-3; TRBD2 matches 9 bases. V trimming: 0 bases; J trimming: 2 bases; junction bases outside the gene matches: 1. The CDR3 contains 15 residues. Per germline, CDR1 SGHRS and CDR2 YFSETQ. CDR3 residues: CASSLEREDTDTQYF. CDR3 nucleotides: TGCGCCAGCAGCTTGGAGCGGGAGGACACAGATACGCAGTATTTT.

This clone has a count of ten or more. V and J are TRBV20-1 and TRBJ2-7, with TRBD2 matching over 10 bases. The ends lost 3 bases at V and 2 bases at J; junction bases unmatched: 1. This CDR3 contains 13 residues. Germline-derived CDR1 and CDR2 are DFQATT and SNEGSKA (reference sequence). The CDR3 DNA sequence: TGCAGTGCTAGGGGACTAGCGACCTACGAGCAGTACTTC. It yields the protein CSARGLATYEQYF.

This clone was seen many times. This chain joins TRBV7-9 and TRBJ2-2; D call uncertain. The CDR3 extends over 15 amino acids. Germline CDR1 reads SEHNR; CDR2 reads FQNEAQ (reference sequence). Between the trimmed V and J ends, which lost 5 bases and 1 base, there was a span of 11 bases. CDR3 in amino acids: CASSIRAENTGELFF. The CDR3 DNA is TGTGCCAGCAGCATACGAGCAGAGAACACCGGGGAGCTGTTTTTT.

The chain uses TRBV18 and TRBJ2-1; D is unclear. V gave up 5 bases and J gave up 1 base, with 15 bases separating them. In germline, CDR1 is KGHSH, CDR2 LQKENI. This CDR3 region has 16 residues. The CDR3, as DNA: TGTGCCAGCTCAGAAGACCCACCGCAATCCTACAATGAGCAGTTCTTC. Translation gives CASSEDPPQSYNEQFF.

This clone was observed a few times. This may arise from a read error, as a much more abundant clone is one base away. The chain joins TRBV27 to TRBJ1-5; D call uncertain. From germline, CDR1 is MNHEY and CDR2 SMNVEV (reference sequence). The CDR3 contains 13 residues. The CDR3 region is CASSFKSNHPQHF. CDR3 nucleotides: TGTGCCAGCAGTTTTAAGAGCAATCATCCCCAGCATTTT.

To note about this clone: An end of the junction differs from the germline gene, which may be a read error. The chain recombines TRBV5-4 with TRBJ2-3; unclear D gene. This CDR3 is 15 amino acids long. Germline lookup yields CDR1 SGHNT and CDR2 YYREEE (reference sequence). CDR3 DNA sequence: TGTGCCAGCAACTTCGAGGTTGGAGTATCAGATACACAGTATTTT. It codes for CASNFEVGVSDTQYF.

The genes are TRBV15 and TRBJ1-1, with D unclear. Per germline, CDR1 LNHNV and CDR2 YYDKDF (reference sequence). Trimming pared 0 bases from V and 12 bases from J, leaving 14 bases between. The CDR3 loop spans 13 amino acids. The DNA of the CDR3 is TGTGCCACCAGCAGAGAGGCGTTCAGGCAATCTTTCTTT. Its protein is CATSREAFRQSFF.

With regard to this clone: This may stem from a read error, because a much larger clone lies one nucleotide away. The DNA of the CDR3 is TGTGCCTGGAGTCGCGGGACAGGTGGTATGAACACTGAAGCTTTCTTT. Its protein is CAWSRGTGGMNTEAFF. The rearrangement uses TRBV30 and TRBJ1-1, with 8 bases that match TRBD1. The CDR3 length is 16 residues. The ends lost 2 bases at V and 0 bases at J; junction bases unmatched: 8. Germline V gives CDR1 GTSNPN, CDR2 SVGIG (reference sequence).

At least ten counts were recorded for this clone. This sample also contains other DNA sequences that code for the same CDR3. The V and J genes are TRBV10-3 and TRBJ2-7; D may be TRBD1 or TRBD2 (5 bases each). V lost 10 bases, J lost 5 bases, and 18 bases lay in between. Germline CDR1 ENHRY, CDR2 SYGVKD. This CDR3 is 13 amino acids long. The chain's CDR3 is CASTGTGADEQYF. The CDR3 nucleotides read TGTGCCAGCACCGGGACCGGGGCGGACGAGCAGTACTTC.

This clone has at least ten counts. J is TRBJ2-3 and V is TRBV20-1; 12 positions match TRBD2. J was trimmed by 4 bases and V by 3 bases; bases with no gene match: 2. Germline V CDR1 and CDR2: DFQATT, SNEGSKA (reference sequence). The CDR3 is 14 residues long. The CDR3 reads CSARGTSGSDTQYF. CDR3 nucleotide sequence: TGCAGTGCTAGGGGGACTAGCGGGTCAGATACGCAGTATTTT.

This clone was detected only once. The chain employs TRBV20-1 and TRBJ2-1; the match to TRBD2 covers 10 bases. After removal of 6 bases from V and 9 bases from J, the junction contained 5 bases not matched to a gene. Germline V CDR1 and CDR2: DFQATT, SNEGSKA (reference sequence). The CDR3 sequence is 12 residues long. The DNA for the CDR3 is TGCAGTGCATCCGAGCGGGAGGGTGAGCAGTTCTTC. Encoded protein: CSASEREGEQFF.

This clone was observed a handful of times. V is TRBV5-4 and J is TRBJ1-3, with no clear D. The CDR3 has 15 amino acids. Germline values: CDR1 SGHNT, CDR2 YYREEE (reference sequence). Trimming removed 0 bases from V and 0 bases from J, with 7 bases in between. Written as DNA, the CDR3 is TGTGCCAGCAGCTTGGACAGTAACTCTGGAAACACCATATATTTT. Its protein is CASSLDSNSGNTIYF. Complete variable domain (other parts from reference TRBV5-4 and TRBJ1-3): ETGVTQSPTHLIKTRGQQVTLRCSSQSGHNTVSWYQQALGQGPQFIFQYYREEENGRGNFPPRFSGLQFPNYSSELNVNALELDDSALYLCASSLDSNSGNTIYFGEGSWLTVV.

This clone was seen many times. The DNA for the CDR3 is TGCAGCGCATACCAGGGGGCCGGAAACACCATATATTTT. Translated, it gives CSAYQGAGNTIYF. V usage is TRBV29-1 and J usage is TRBJ1-3; TRBD1 aligns across 8 bases. The junction had 6 bases not matched to a gene; V was cut back by 7 bases and J by 4 bases. The CDR3 is 13 residues long. The germline CDR1 and CDR2 sequences are SQVTM and ANQGSEA.

This clone was seen a few times. A much larger clone differs by one base, so this may be a read error. The CDR3 does not end in the conserved phenylalanine or tryptophan, so this is likely a read error. The CDR3 bases are TGTGCCAGTAGTAAATGGGACGGTGAATACGAGCAGTACCTC. Translating gives CASSKWDGEYEQYL. J is TRBJ2-7 and V is TRBV19; D could derive from TRBD1 or TRBD2 (5 bases each). The CDR3 runs to 14 residues. Germline CDR1 reads LNHDA; CDR2 reads SQIVND (reference sequence). The V end was cut by 4 bases, the J end by 4 bases, with 14 bases between.

The sample holds many counts of this clone. CDR3 bases: TGTGCCAGCAGCTGGTCTGGCGGGGAGCAGTTCTTC. Translation gives CASSWSGGEQFF. The V gene is TRBV11-3, the J gene TRBJ2-1; D perhaps matches TRBD2 (5 bases). The V gene's germline CDR1 is SGHNT and CDR2 YENEEA. This CDR3 has 12 residues. Trimming removed 4 bases from V and 10 bases from J, with 11 bases in between.

A remark on this clone: Being one base from a much bigger clone, this may be a read error. Other nucleotide sequences in the sample specify the same CDR3. The chain carries TRBV7-2 and TRBJ2-2; D remains ambiguous. This CDR3 has 13 amino acids. In germline, CDR1 is SGHTA, CDR2 FQGNSA. CDR3: CASGFQGYGELFF. DNA for the CDR3: TGTGCCAGCGGCTTCCAAGGTTACGGGGAGCTGTTTTTT.

This clone was detected many times. Within the sample, other DNA sequences also encode this same CDR3. This sequence joins TRBV2 and TRBJ2-1; 7 positions agree with TRBD2. Per the germline V gene, CDR1 is SNHLY and CDR2 is FYNNEI. The CDR3 covers 14 residues. Germline trimming cut 6 bases from V and 2 bases from J; bases unmatched to any gene: 4. In DNA, the CDR3 is TGTGCCAGCAGCCGGGAGGCAACCTACAATGAGCAGTTCTTC. It translates to CASSREATYNEQFF.

Points on this clone: This may arise from a read error, as a much more abundant clone is one base away. The rearrangement joins TRBV6-1 to TRBJ2-3; TRBD1 agrees at 8 bases. CDR1 is MNHNS, CDR2 SASEGT, per germline. CDR3 length equals 14 residues. J gave up 4 bases and V 6 bases, and 6 bases lay outside the gene matches. The CDR3 loop reads CASSRDRLPDTQYF. The CDR3 DNA reads TGTGCCAGCAGCAGGGACAGGTTGCCAGATACGCAGTATTTT.

This clone has a handful of counts. A much larger clone differs by one base, so this may be a read error. The chain has TRBV27 and TRBJ2-2; D not certain. Trimming cost V 8 bases and J 3 bases, with 13 bases left between them. The germline V gene has CDR1 MNHEY and CDR2 SMNVEV (reference sequence). The CDR3 spans 14 residues. CDR3 sequence: CASSRRVDTGELFF. DNA of the CDR3: TGTGCCAGCTCCAGACGGGTTGACACCGGGGAGCTGTTTTTT.

Many counts were recorded for this clone. One end of the junction fails to match germline, which may point to a read error. The gene calls are TRBV6-5 and TRBJ1-2, with 9 bases lining up with TRBD1. CDR3 length: 17 amino acids. CDR1 is MNHEY, CDR2 SVGAGI, per germline. The CDR3: CASSYNPSGQGNYGYTF. DNA for the CDR3: TGCGCCAGCAGTTACAACCCATCCGGACAGGGGAACTATGGCTACACCTTC.